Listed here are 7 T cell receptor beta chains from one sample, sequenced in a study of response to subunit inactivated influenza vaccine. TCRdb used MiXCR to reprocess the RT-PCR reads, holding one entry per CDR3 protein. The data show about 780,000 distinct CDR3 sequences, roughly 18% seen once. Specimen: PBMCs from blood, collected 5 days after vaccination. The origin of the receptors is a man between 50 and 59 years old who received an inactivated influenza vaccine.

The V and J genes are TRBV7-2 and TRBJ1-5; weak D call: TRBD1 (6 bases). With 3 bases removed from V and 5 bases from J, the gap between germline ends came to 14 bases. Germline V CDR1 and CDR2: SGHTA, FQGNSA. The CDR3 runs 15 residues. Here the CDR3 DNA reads TGTGCCAGCAGCTTTGTGGGGGCGGGAGATCAGCCCCAGCATTTT. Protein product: CASSFVGAGDQPQHF.

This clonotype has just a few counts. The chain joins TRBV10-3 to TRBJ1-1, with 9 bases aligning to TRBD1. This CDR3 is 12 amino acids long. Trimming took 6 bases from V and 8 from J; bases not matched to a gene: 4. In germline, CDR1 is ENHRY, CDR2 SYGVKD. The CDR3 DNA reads TGTGCCATCAGCGGGACAGGGTTCGAAGCTTTCTTT. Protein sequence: CAISGTGFEAFF.

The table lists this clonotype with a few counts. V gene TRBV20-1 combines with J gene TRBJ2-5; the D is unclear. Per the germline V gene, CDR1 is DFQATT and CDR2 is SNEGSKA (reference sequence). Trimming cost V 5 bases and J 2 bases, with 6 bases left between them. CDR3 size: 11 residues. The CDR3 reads CSAWTQETQYF. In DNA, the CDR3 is TGCAGTGCTTGGACGCAAGAGACCCAGTACTTC.

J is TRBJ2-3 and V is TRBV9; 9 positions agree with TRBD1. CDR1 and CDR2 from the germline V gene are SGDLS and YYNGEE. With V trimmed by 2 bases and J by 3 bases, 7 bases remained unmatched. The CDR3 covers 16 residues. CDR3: CASSVTTTGGTDTQYF. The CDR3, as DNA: TGTGCCAGCAGCGTCACCACGACAGGGGGGACAGATACGCAGTATTTT. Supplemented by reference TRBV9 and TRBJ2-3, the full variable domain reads DSGVTQTPKHLITATGQRVTLRCSPRSGDLSVYWYQQSLDQGLQFLIQYYNGEERAKGNILERFSAQQFPDLHSELNLSSLELGDSALYFCASSVTTTGGTDTQYFGPGTRLTVL.

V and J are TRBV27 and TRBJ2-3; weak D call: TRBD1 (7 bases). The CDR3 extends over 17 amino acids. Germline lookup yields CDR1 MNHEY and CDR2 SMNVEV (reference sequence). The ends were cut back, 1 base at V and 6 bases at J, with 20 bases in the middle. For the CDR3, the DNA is TGTGCCAGCAGTTTATATCTTAGTTGGCAGGGGGGCGATACGCAGTATTTT. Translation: CASSLYLSWQGGDTQYF.

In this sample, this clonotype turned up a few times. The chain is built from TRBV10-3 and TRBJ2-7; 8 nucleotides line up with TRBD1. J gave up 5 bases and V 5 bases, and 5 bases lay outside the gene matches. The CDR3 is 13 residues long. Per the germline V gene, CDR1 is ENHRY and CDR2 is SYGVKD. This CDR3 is CAISPGQANEQYF. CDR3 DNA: TGTGCCATCAGTCCGGGACAGGCGAACGAGCAGTACTTC.

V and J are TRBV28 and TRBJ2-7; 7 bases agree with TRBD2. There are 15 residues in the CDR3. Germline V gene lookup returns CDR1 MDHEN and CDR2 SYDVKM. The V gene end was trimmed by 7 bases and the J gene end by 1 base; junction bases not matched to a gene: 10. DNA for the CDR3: TGTGCCAGCATCCACGGCAGCGGGGCTTCCTACGAGCAGTACTTC. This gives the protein CASIHGSGASYEQYF.